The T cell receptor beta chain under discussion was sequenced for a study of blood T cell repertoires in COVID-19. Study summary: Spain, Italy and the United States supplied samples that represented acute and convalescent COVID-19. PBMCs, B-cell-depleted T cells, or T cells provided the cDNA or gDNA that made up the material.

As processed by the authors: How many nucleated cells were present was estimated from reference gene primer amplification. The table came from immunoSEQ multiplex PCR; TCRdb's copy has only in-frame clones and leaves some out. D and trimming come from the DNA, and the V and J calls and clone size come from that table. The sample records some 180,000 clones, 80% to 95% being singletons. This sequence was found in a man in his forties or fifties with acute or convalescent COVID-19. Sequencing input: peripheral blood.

This CDR3 reads CASSLGPRGPYEQYV. Here the CDR3 DNA reads TGTGCCAGCAGCTTAGGCCCGCGGGGCCCCTACGAGCAGTACGTC. The J gene is TRBJ2-7, the V gene TRBV7-4; D might be TRBD2 (6 bases). Germline V CDR1 and CDR2: SGHVT, SQSDAQ. The CDR3 has 15 residues. Trimming took 1 base from V and 2 from J, leaving 12 bases between them.